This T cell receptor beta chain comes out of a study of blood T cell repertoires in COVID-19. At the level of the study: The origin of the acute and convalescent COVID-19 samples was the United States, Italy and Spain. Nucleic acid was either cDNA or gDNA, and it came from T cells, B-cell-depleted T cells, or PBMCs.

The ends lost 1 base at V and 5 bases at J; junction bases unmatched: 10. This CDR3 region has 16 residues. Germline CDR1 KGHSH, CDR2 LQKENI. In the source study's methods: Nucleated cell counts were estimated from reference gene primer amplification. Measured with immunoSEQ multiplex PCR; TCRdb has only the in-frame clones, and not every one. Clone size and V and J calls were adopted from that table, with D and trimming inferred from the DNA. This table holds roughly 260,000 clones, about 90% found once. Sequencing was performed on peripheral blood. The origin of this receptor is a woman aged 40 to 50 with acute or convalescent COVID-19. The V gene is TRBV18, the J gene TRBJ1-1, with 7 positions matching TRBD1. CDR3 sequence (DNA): TGTGCCAGCTCACCACTGCCAGGGGGGAAAGGAACTGAAGCTTTCTTT. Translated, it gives CASSPLPGGKGTEAFF.